The 6 T cell receptor beta chains presented below share a single source sample, sequenced in a study of T cell clonality in common variable immunodeficiency. Antigens for these TCRs are unknown. The study's findings and limits: Common variable immunodeficiency TCR beta sequences reportedly had fewer deletions and N-nucleotide insertions.

Repertoires were generated with immunoSEQ multiplex PCR, while TCRdb's copy carries only in-frame clones and drops some. Reported are tens of thousands of clones, none seen only once; the ten largest carry 2.5% to 3.5%. The sequencing sample was made of peripheral blood mononuclear cells. The receptor source for this set is a human donor with common variable immunodeficiency.

This clone is medium-sized by share. The read terminates 3 residues ahead of where the CDR3 ends, so the germline J gene completes it. Within the sample, other DNA sequences also encode this same CDR3. The V call is TRBV7-2, the J call TRBJ2-1; TRBD2 agrees at 12 bases. Germline lookup yields CDR1 SGHTA and CDR2 FQGNSA. This CDR3 is 14 amino acids long. V dropped 5 bases and J dropped 7; count of bases not matched to a gene: 3. The CDR3 spells CASSPGLAGNEQFF. CDR3 DNA, as far as it was read: TGTGCCAGCAGCCCCGGACTAGCGGGGAATGAG. The whole variable domain, filled in from reference TRBV7-2 and TRBJ2-1, reads GAGVSQSPSNKVTEKGKDVELRCDPISGHTALYWYRQSLGQGLEFLIYFQGNSAPDKSGLPSDRFSAERTGGSVSTLTIQRTQQEDSAVYLCASSPGLAGNEQFFGPGTRLTVL.

This clone was counted at least ten times. The read gets to within 3 residues of the CDR3 end, and the germline J gene fills in the rest. The gene calls are TRBV30 and TRBJ2-1; no clear D gene. Germline loops: CDR1 GTSNPN, CDR2 SVGIG (reference sequence). V lost 4 bases to trimming and J lost 2 bases, with 9 bases between them. The CDR3 is 13 residues long. The CDR3 bases that were read are TGTGCCTGGACAGTTACAGCCTACAATGAG. It specifies CAWTVTAYNE. The entire CDR3 reads CAWTVTAYNEQFF.

In this sample, this clone turned up a few times. The CDR3 end is not reached by the read, which stops 3 residues before it; the germline J gene fills it in. This chain connects TRBV7-6 to TRBJ2-1, with 14 bases matching TRBD2. In germline, CDR1 is SGHVS, CDR2 FNYEAQ. V was clipped by 6 bases and J by 8 bases; unmatched bases: 9. The CDR3 extends over 16 amino acids. The sequenced part of the CDR3 DNA is TGTGCCAGCAGGGCAGGACTAGCGGGGGGCATGGATGAG. Protein: CASRAGLAGGMDE. The complete CDR3 protein is CASRAGLAGGMDEQFF. The complete variable domain, with remaining parts taken from reference TRBV7-6 and TRBJ2-1, reads GAGVSQSPRYKVTKRGQDVALRCDPISGHVSLYWYRQALGQGPEFLTYFNYEAQQDKSGLPNDRFSAERPEGSISTLTIQRTEQRDSAMYRCASRAGLAGGMDEQFFGPGTRLTVL.

A note on this clone: The CDR3 goes on 3 residues after the read ends, and that part is filled in from the germline J gene. This sequence joins TRBV20-1 and TRBJ2-1, with 9 bases that match TRBD2. CDR3 length: 14 amino acids. With 4 bases clipped from V and 8 bases from J, the junction kept 9 bases outside the gene matches. The germline CDR1 and CDR2 sequences are DFQATT and SNEGSKA (reference sequence). The CDR3 region is CSATESGGRDEQFF. The CDR3 DNA, read in part, is TGCAGTGCTACAGAAAGCGGGGGGAGGGATGAG.

This clone was detected only a few times. The DNA ends 3 residues before the CDR3 does, and the rest of the CDR3 is filled in from the germline J gene. This chain joins TRBV13 and TRBJ2-3, with TRBD1 matching 7 bases. The CDR3 extends over 15 amino acids. Germline CDR1 is PRHDT and CDR2 is FYEKMQ (reference sequence). J lost 1 base, V lost 5 bases, and 6 bases had no gene match. CDR3 DNA (partial): TGTGCCAGCAGCGCAGGGGACAGACGCACAGATACG. Translated: CASSAGDRRTDT. From start to end, the CDR3 is CASSAGDRRTDTQYF.

Judged by abundance, this clone is medium-sized. The CDR3 goes on 3 residues after the read ends, and that part is filled in from the germline J gene. This chain uses TRBV5-1 with TRBJ2-1, with D tentatively TRBD1 (6 bases). Trimming cost V 0 bases and J 5 bases, with 12 bases left between them. Germline V gene sequence: CDR1 SGHRS, CDR2 YFSETQ. The CDR3 has 15 residues. CDR3 DNA, as far as it was read: TGCGCCAGCAGCTTGGCCTCGGACAGCCACAATGAG. It translates to CASSLASDSHNE. The entire CDR3 is CASSLASDSHNEQFF.